The 9 T cell receptor beta chains in this list originate from one sample, sequenced in a study of shared clonotypes between healthy human individuals. The naive CD8 population came from CD45RO-negative cells selected for CCR7, without terminally differentiated effector memory CD45RA+ cells. Here immunoSEQ multiplex PCR was the method, and the copy in TCRdb shows in-frame clones only, minus some. The table lists approximately 600,000 clones, 85% to 95% of them singletons. Source material: naive CD8+ T cells sorted from blood. Receptors originate from a woman younger than 45 in good health.

The chain links TRBV9 to TRBJ2-7; D may be TRBD2 (5 bases). V lost 0 bases to trimming and J lost 1 base, with 11 bases between them. Per the germline V gene, CDR1 is SGDLS and CDR2 is YYNGEE. This CDR3 has 15 residues. DNA for the CDR3: TGTGCCAGCAGCGTAGGATTAACGGGGTCCTACGAGCAGTACTTC. Protein: CASSVGLTGSYEQYF. The full variable domain, in which reference TRBV9 and TRBJ2-7 provide the parts outside the CDR3, is DSGVTQTPKHLITATGQRVTLRCSPRSGDLSVYWYQQSLDQGLQFLIQYYNGEERAKGNILERFSAQQFPDLHSELNLSSLELGDSALYFCASSVGLTGSYEQYFGPGTRLTVT.

The chain has TRBV2 and TRBJ2-3; D ambiguous. This CDR3 has 13 residues. The V gene's germline CDR1 is SNHLY and CDR2 FYNNEI. Between the trimmed V and J ends, which lost 6 bases and 6 bases, there was a span of 13 bases. The CDR3 DNA reads as TGTGCCAGCAGCCTCCCCCCTGGGGATACGCAGTATTTT. Translating it yields CASSLPPGDTQYF.

This chain links TRBV5-1 with TRBJ2-7; D might be TRBD1 (6 bases). CDR1 and CDR2 (germline): SGHRS, YFSETQ. This CDR3 is built from 16 residues. Between the trimmed V and J ends, which lost 4 bases and 0 bases, there was a span of 17 bases. DNA of the CDR3: TGCGCCAGCAGCCACGCACAGGGTCGCTTCTCCTACGAGCAGTACTTC. This codes for CASSHAQGRFSYEQYF.

This clone was seen a single time. V is TRBV27 and J is TRBJ2-7; D unclear. CDR3 length: 15 residues. The germline CDR1 and CDR2 sequences are MNHEY and SMNVEV (reference sequence). V lost 0 bases, J lost 2 bases, and 11 bases lay in between. The CDR3 reads CASSLSNLITYEQYF. DNA of the CDR3: TGTGCCAGCAGTTTATCAAATCTAATTACCTACGAGCAGTACTTC.

V gene TRBV4-1 combines with J gene TRBJ2-4; 13 bases are a match to TRBD2. J gave up 8 bases and V 1 base, and 11 bases lay outside the gene matches. Germline values: CDR1 MGHRA, CDR2 YSYEKL. The CDR3 loop spans 18 amino acids. In DNA form, the CDR3 reads TGCGCCAGCAGCCAAGCCCCAGGGACTAGCGGGATGTGGTACATTCAGTACTTC. Translated, it gives CASSQAPGTSGMWYIQYF.

The chain recombines TRBV10-1 with TRBJ2-7; 7 bases map to TRBD1. Germline trimming cut 4 bases from V and 5 bases from J; bases unmatched to any gene: 8. There are 14 residues in the CDR3. Germline CDR1 reads WNHNN; CDR2 reads SYGVQD (reference sequence). Written as DNA, the CDR3 is TGCGCCAGCAGTGTAGACAGGGTGGACAACGAGCAGTACTTC. Encoded protein: CASSVDRVDNEQYF.

V usage is TRBV4-1 and J usage is TRBJ2-3; D gene uncertain. Germline loops: CDR1 MGHRA, CDR2 YSYEKL. V was pared by 2 bases and J by 2 bases, with 11 bases between. CDR3 size: 15 residues. CDR3 in amino acids: CASSQRVGLTDTQYF. CDR3 nucleotides: TGCGCCAGCAGCCAACGCGTGGGCCTCACAGATACGCAGTATTTT.

The V gene is TRBV13, the J gene TRBJ2-2; 7 bases match TRBD1. Germline assignment: CDR1 PRHDT and CDR2 FYEKMQ (reference sequence). This CDR3 comprises 16 residues. V lost 5 bases and J lost 5; bases outside the gene matches: 11. This chain's CDR3 is CASSLEGAGATGELFF. The CDR3 bases are TGTGCCAGCAGCCTAGAGGGGGCAGGGGCGACCGGGGAGCTGTTTTTT.

This clone was found once. The rearrangement uses TRBV4-1 and TRBJ2-5; D unclear. TRBJ2-7 matches the DNA end more closely, so the J call is doubtful. The CDR3 loop spans 15 amino acids. Germline V gene lookup returns CDR1 MGHRA and CDR2 YSYEKL. The DNA for the CDR3 is TGCGCCAGCAGCCACCCCGCCCCCCGTTCCTACGAGCAGTACTTC. Translated: CASSHPAPRSYEQYF.